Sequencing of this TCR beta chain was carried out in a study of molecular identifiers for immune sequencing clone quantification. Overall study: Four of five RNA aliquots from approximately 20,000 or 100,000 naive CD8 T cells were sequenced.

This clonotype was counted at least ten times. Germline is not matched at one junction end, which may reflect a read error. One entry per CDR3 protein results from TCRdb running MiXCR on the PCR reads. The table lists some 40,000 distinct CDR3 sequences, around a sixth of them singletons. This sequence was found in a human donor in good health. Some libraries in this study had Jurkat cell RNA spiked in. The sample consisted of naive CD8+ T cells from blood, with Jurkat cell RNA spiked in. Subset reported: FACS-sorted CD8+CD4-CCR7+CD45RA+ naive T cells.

CDR3: CASSVAGGPGYEQFF. The DNA for the CDR3 is TGTGCCAGCAGCGTAGCGGGAGGGCCGGGGTATGAGCAGTTCTTC. The genes are TRBV7-2 and TRBJ2-1; 11 nucleotides agree with TRBD2. The CDR3 has 15 amino acids. Germline-derived CDR1 and CDR2 are SGHTA and FQGNSA.